Presented here are 32 T cell receptor beta chains from one specimen sequenced in a study of siplizumab effects on memory and regulatory T cells. Produced via immunoSEQ multiplex PCR; TCRdb's table is partial and in-frame only. Altogether roughly 50,000 clones are present, more than 85% being singletons, with the ten largest covering 0.35%. Source material: naive CD8+ T cells sorted from blood. These receptors were taken from a human donor in good health.

The CDR3, as DNA: TGTGCCAGCAGTTTAGGGGGCCTCTCTCAGGAAGCTTTCTTT. Translating it yields CASSLGGLSQEAFF. This chain links TRBV27 with TRBJ1-1; weak D call: TRBD1 (6 bases). CDR1 is MNHEY, CDR2 SMNVEV, per germline (reference sequence). Deletions cut 2 bases from V and 8 bases from J, with 15 bases between. The CDR3 length is 14 residues.

The chain combines TRBV5-1 with TRBJ1-1, with no clear D. CDR1 SGHRS and CDR2 YFSETQ come from the germline V gene. The CDR3 spans 12 residues. Between the trimmed V and J ends, which lost 2 bases and 6 bases, there was a span of 8 bases. CDR3 DNA: TGCGCCAGCAGCTTTACGGGCGCTGAAGCTTTCTTT. It encodes CASSFTGAEAFF.

This clone came up once. Compared with germline, one end of the junction differs, possibly owing to a read error. The chain carries TRBV7-2 and TRBJ2-7; D might be TRBD2 (5 bases). Germline loops: CDR1 SGHTA, CDR2 FQGNSA. The CDR3 sequence is 14 residues long. The CDR3 loop reads CASSFLAISSEQYF. CDR3 nucleotide sequence: TGTGCCAGCAGCTTCTTAGCGATCTCCTCCGAGCAGTACTTC.

This chain links TRBV27 with TRBJ2-7, with 7 bases lining up with TRBD1. Germline CDR1 is MNHEY and CDR2 is SMNVEV (reference sequence). The trim removed 2 bases at V and 2 bases at J, leaving 6 bases unmatched. CDR3 length: 15 residues. The CDR3, as DNA: TGTGCCAGCAGTTTAGTCGGGCAGGGGGCCTACGAGCAGTACTTC. This translates into CASSLVGQGAYEQYF.

The chain is built from TRBV2 and TRBJ1-4, with D perhaps TRBD1 (5 bases). The CDR3 totals 15 residues. In germline, CDR1 is SNHLY, CDR2 FYNNEI. Trimming cost V 2 bases and J 3 bases, with 10 bases left between them. CDR3 in DNA: TGTGCCAGCAGTGAATCGGGACTGCCTAATGAAAAACTGTTTTTT. It is translated as CASSESGLPNEKLFF.

The chain is built from TRBV4-1 and TRBJ2-5; tentative D call: TRBD2 (5 bases). The CDR3 runs to 15 residues. Trimming removed 2 bases at V and 5 bases at J, with 15 bases between. Germline lookup yields CDR1 MGHRA and CDR2 YSYEKL. The CDR3 spells CASSQSGVGFETQYF. The DNA for the CDR3 is TGCGCCAGCAGCCAAAGCGGAGTAGGTTTTGAGACCCAGTACTTC.

The rearrangement links TRBV7-9 to TRBJ1-2; D unclear. Trimming cost V 0 bases and J 6 bases, with 2 bases left between them. Germline V gives CDR1 SEHNR, CDR2 FQNEAQ (reference sequence). CDR3 length equals 11 residues. The CDR3 DNA follows: TGTGCCAGCAGCTTAGCGGATGGCTACACCTTC. It specifies CASSLADGYTF.

The chain couples TRBV4-1 to TRBJ2-5, with 12 bases lining up with TRBD2. CDR3 length equals 19 residues. Germline V gene data show CDR1 as MGHRA and CDR2 as YSYEKL. J lost 1 base, V lost 3 bases, and 12 bases had no gene match. CDR3 region: CASSQPDLLLAGGQETQYF. In DNA form, the CDR3 reads TGCGCCAGCAGCCAGCCCGACCTCCTACTAGCGGGGGGCCAAGAGACCCAGTACTTC.

The rearrangement joins TRBV27 to TRBJ2-2; no firm D call. The CDR3 runs to 12 residues. The germline gives CDR1 MNHEY, CDR2 SMNVEV (reference sequence). V shed 2 bases and J shed 7 bases, with 5 bases lying between them. DNA of the CDR3: TGTGCCAGCAGTTTAGGTAACGGGGAGCTGTTTTTT. Amino acid sequence: CASSLGNGELFF.

V usage is TRBV6-5 and J usage is TRBJ2-3; D gene uncertain. Per the germline V gene, CDR1 is MNHEY and CDR2 is SVGAGI. The CDR3 runs to 11 residues. The ends were cut back, 4 bases at V and 5 bases at J, with 4 bases in the middle. The CDR3 region has the DNA TGTGCCAGCAGTTTCGTAGATACGCAGTATTTT. This codes for CASSFVDTQYF.

This clone was picked up one time. The chain links TRBV4-1 to TRBJ1-2; no reliable D call. CDR1 and CDR2 from the germline V gene are MGHRA and YSYEKL. V was trimmed by 0 bases and J by 7 bases, leaving 21 bases between them. This CDR3 has 17 amino acids. CDR3 nucleotide sequence: TGCGCCAGCAGCCAAGATGGTTGGGCCTCAGGATTCGCTGGCTACACCTTC. Protein product: CASSQDGWASGFAGYTF.

The V gene is TRBV6-5, the J gene TRBJ2-7; TRBD1 might be the D (6 bases). The length of the CDR3 is 14 residues. V was cut by 0 bases and J by 3 bases, with 9 bases left in between. The germline V gene encodes CDR1 MNHEY and CDR2 SVGAGI. The DNA for the CDR3 is TGTGCCAGCAGTTACTCAACAGGGAACTACGAGCAGTACTTC. Translated, it gives CASSYSTGNYEQYF.

Only one count was recorded for this clone. J is TRBJ1-1 and V is TRBV10-3; D is ambiguous. Germline CDR1 and CDR2: ENHRY and SYGVKD. The CDR3 totals 14 residues. Trimming cost V 0 bases and J 5 bases, with 10 bases left between them. Written as DNA, the CDR3 is TGTGCCATCAGTGAGTCGAAGTTTGGGACTGAAGCTTTCTTT. It yields the protein CAISESKFGTEAFF.

The V gene is TRBV4-1, the J gene TRBJ2-1; 7 bases agree with TRBD2. CDR1 and CDR2 from the germline V gene are MGHRA and YSYEKL. J lost 4 bases, V lost 4 bases, and 16 bases had no gene match. The CDR3 totals 18 residues. CDR3 protein: CASSPPGGNPPIYNEQFF. The CDR3 DNA reads TGCGCCAGCAGCCCCCCCGGGGGGAACCCCCCTATTTACAATGAGCAGTTCTTC.

This sequence joins TRBV6-1 and TRBJ2-1; D is possibly TRBD1 (5 bases). This CDR3 region has 15 residues. Trimming removed 10 bases from V and 5 bases from J, with 21 bases in between. Germline-derived CDR1 and CDR2 are MNHNS and SASEGT. The CDR3 is CATGLDPLGDNEQFF. The DNA of the CDR3 is TGTGCCACAGGCCTAGACCCGTTAGGGGACAATGAGCAGTTCTTC.

V gene TRBV2 combines with J gene TRBJ2-1; unclear D gene. Deletions cut 1 base from V and 3 bases from J, with 10 bases between. This CDR3 contains 15 residues. The germline V gene encodes CDR1 SNHLY and CDR2 FYNNEI. CDR3: CASSEVRANYNEQFF. The CDR3 nucleotides read TGTGCCAGCAGTGAAGTTCGGGCAAACTACAATGAGCAGTTCTTC.

The rearrangement uses TRBV13 and TRBJ1-1; TRBD1 is a possible D gene (6 bases). Germline CDR1 reads PRHDT; CDR2 reads FYEKMQ (reference sequence). V was pared by 4 bases and J by 6 bases, with 18 bases between. This CDR3 contains 15 residues. The CDR3 loop reads CASSWNTGWGAEAFF. CDR3 DNA: TGTGCCAGCAGCTGGAATACAGGGTGGGGAGCTGAAGCTTTCTTT.

The rearrangement joins TRBV6-5 to TRBJ1-2; perhaps TRBD1 as D (5 bases). This CDR3 is built from 14 residues. Germline CDR1 MNHEY, CDR2 SVGAGI. V was clipped by 2 bases and J by 3 bases, with 10 bases between them. CDR3 sequence (DNA): TGTGCCAGCAGTTACGGCAGGGCGCACTATGGCTACACCTTC. Translating it yields CASSYGRAHYGYTF.

The chain is built from TRBV7-6 and TRBJ2-3; 9 positions match TRBD2. Germline assignment: CDR1 SGHVS and CDR2 FNYEAQ. The CDR3 runs to 17 residues. Trimming removed 5 bases from V and 3 bases from J; junction bases left unmatched: 12. Written as DNA, the CDR3 is TGTGCCAGCAGCCCGAGGGCGGCTAGCGGGAAGACAGATACGCAGTATTTT. It codes for CASSPRAASGKTDTQYF.

The chain joins TRBV27 to TRBJ1-5, with no clear D. V gave up 0 bases and J gave up 5 bases, with 5 bases separating them. Germline loops: CDR1 MNHEY, CDR2 SMNVEV (reference sequence). CDR3 length equals 13 residues. The CDR3 DNA is TGTGCCAGCAGTTTATCGGGGTATCAGCCCCAGCATTTT. Protein sequence: CASSLSGYQPQHF.

This chain uses TRBV6-1 with TRBJ2-1; D tentatively reads TRBD1 or TRBD2 (5 bases each). In germline, CDR1 is MNHNS, CDR2 SASEGT. V was clipped by 0 bases and J by 5 bases, with 11 bases between them. This CDR3 has 15 amino acids. Here the CDR3 reads CASSEAGTVNNEQFF. The DNA for the CDR3 is TGTGCCAGCAGTGAAGCCGGGACGGTAAACAATGAGCAGTTCTTC.

The V gene is TRBV5-1, the J gene TRBJ2-2; D might be TRBD1 (6 bases). The germline V and J ends were trimmed by 4 bases and 2 bases, with 12 bases remaining between them. The CDR3 contains 15 residues. Germline CDR1 reads SGHRS; CDR2 reads YFSETQ. The CDR3 DNA reads as TGCGCCAGCAGCCCCGGGACACCAAACACCGGGGAGCTGTTTTTT. As protein: CASSPGTPNTGELFF.

The sample holds a few counts of this clone. This rearrangement joins TRBV4-2 to TRBJ2-7, with TRBD2 as a possible D gene (6 bases). Germline CDR1 LGHNA, CDR2 YNFKEQ. V was pared by 4 bases and J by 4 bases, with 11 bases between. CDR3 size: 13 residues. CDR3 residues: CASSPEEGYEQYF. The DNA for the CDR3 is TGTGCCAGCAGCCCCGAGGAGGGTTACGAGCAGTACTTC.

This chain uses TRBV5-1 with TRBJ2-7, with 9 bases fitting TRBD2. Germline values: CDR1 SGHRS, CDR2 YFSETQ. V shed 0 bases and J 5 bases; nucleotides not matched to a gene: 6. The CDR3 spans 15 residues. The chain's CDR3 is CASSLGSGRSNEQYF. The CDR3 DNA is TGCGCCAGCAGCTTGGGTAGCGGGAGATCGAACGAGCAGTACTTC. Full variable domain (outside the CDR3, taken from reference TRBV5-1 and TRBJ2-7): KAGVTQTPRYLIKTRGQQVTLSCSPISGHRSVSWYQQTPGQGLQFLFEYFSETQRNKGNFPGRFSGRQFSNSRSEMNVSTLELGDSALYLCASSLGSGRSNEQYFGPGTRLTVT.

The CDR3 DNA sequence: TGTGCCAGCTCACCTTTGGTTAACACAGATACGCAGTATTTT. Its translation: CASSPLVNTDTQYF. V usage is TRBV18 and J usage is TRBJ2-3, with D unresolved. This CDR3 comprises 14 residues. V dropped 3 bases and J dropped 2 bases, with 9 bases sitting between them. Germline loops: CDR1 KGHSH, CDR2 LQKENI.

The chain combines TRBV6-1 with TRBJ1-3; no clear D. The CDR3 length is 16 residues. Germline V gene sequence: CDR1 MNHNS, CDR2 SASEGT. V lost 0 bases, J lost 4 bases, and 13 bases lay in between. DNA for the CDR3: TGTGCCAGCAGTGAAGCTGTCTGGGGAAACGGAAACACCATATATTTT. This gives the protein CASSEAVWGNGNTIYF.

The gene calls are TRBV5-5 and TRBJ1-2, with 10 positions matching TRBD1. CDR1 is SGHKS and CDR2 is YYEKEE in the germline V gene (reference sequence). Trimming at V came to 4 bases and at J to 3 bases, leaving 6 bases not matched to a gene. This CDR3 spans 15 amino acids. This CDR3 reads CASSPRQGADYGYTF. The CDR3 DNA sequence: TGTGCCAGCAGCCCTAGACAGGGGGCAGACTATGGCTACACCTTC.

This chain links TRBV29-1 with TRBJ1-2; D gene ambiguous. V was cut by 7 bases and J by 7 bases, with 10 bases left in between. From germline, CDR1 is SQVTM and CDR2 ANQGSEA. The CDR3 contains 10 residues. CDR3 DNA: TGCAGCGCCGCGGCGGGTGGCTACACCTTC. Translation: CSAAAGGYTF.

The V call is TRBV30, the J call TRBJ2-3; D gene uncertain. This CDR3 region has 15 residues. Germline CDR1 is GTSNPN and CDR2 is SVGIG (reference sequence). Trimming removed 2 bases at V and 2 bases at J, with 14 bases between. CDR3 nucleotides: TGTGCCTGGAGTCTCTACTCATCCCCCACAGATACGCAGTATTTT. The encoded protein is CAWSLYSSPTDTQYF. The entire variable domain, with the rest obtained from reference TRBV30 and TRBJ2-3, is as follows: SQTIHQWPATLVQPVGSPLSLECTVEGTSNPNLYWYRQAAGRGLQLLFYSVGIGQISSEVPQNLSASRPQDRQFILSSKKLLLSDSGFYLCAWSLYSSPTDTQYFGPGTRLTVL.

V gene TRBV10-2 combines with J gene TRBJ2-7, with D perhaps matching TRBD1 (6 bases). The germline V gene encodes CDR1 WSHSY and CDR2 SAAADI. V was clipped by 5 bases and J by 4 bases, with 15 bases between them. The CDR3 is 14 residues long. Written as DNA, the CDR3 is TGCGCCAGCAGTTATCCAGGGGAAGGGTACGAGCAGTACTTC. This encodes CASSYPGEGYEQYF.

Here the CDR3 DNA reads TGCAGCGCCCCAACCCTCTCAGGGGAGCAGTACTTC. Translating gives CSAPTLSGEQYF. This chain links TRBV29-1 with TRBJ2-7, with a possible D match to TRBD1 (5 bases). Germline values: CDR1 SQVTM, CDR2 ANQGSEA. V was cut by 7 bases and J by 7 bases, with 17 bases left in between. The CDR3 is made up of 12 amino acids.

This clone has just a few counts. This sequence joins TRBV7-6 and TRBJ2-7, with unresolved D. Trimming removed 5 bases from V and 3 bases from J, with 11 bases in between. The CDR3 has 13 amino acids. The germline CDR1 and CDR2 sequences are SGHVS and FNYEAQ. This chain's CDR3 is CASSVDASYEQYF. The DNA of the CDR3 is TGTGCCAGCAGCGTAGACGCGAGCTACGAGCAGTACTTC. The full variable domain, its missing parts supplied by reference TRBV7-6 and TRBJ2-7, is GAGVSQSPRYKVTKRGQDVALRCDPISGHVSLYWYRQALGQGPEFLTYFNYEAQQDKSGLPNDRFSAERPEGSISTLTIQRTEQRDSAMYRCASSVDASYEQYFGPGTRLTVT.